This T cell receptor (beta chain) was captured in a study of cytomegalovirus exposure and HLA in healthy donors. On the study more broadly: Among the roughly 370 genotyped donors, 65% to 90% were placed in the Caucasian-associated ancestry cluster. Broader study findings: Within an earlier analysis, most TCR beta V segments proved productive either about 87% or about 30% of the time. The authors later linked a missense DCLRE1C variant to TCR beta V- and J-gene trimming.

CDR1 and CDR2 from the germline V gene are MNHEY and SMNVEV (reference sequence). The CDR3 is 11 amino acids. V was trimmed by 10 bases and J by 7 bases, leaving 14 bases between them. For this clone: The antigen is unknown.

This PCR relied on a set of 60 Vbeta primers and 13 Jbeta primers. Sequencing was performed with immunoSEQ multiplex PCR; in TCRdb, only in-frame clones are kept and a portion is missing. This table has 50,000 to 80,000 clones, under 80% appearing once. The sequenced sample was PBMCs. The clonotype comes from a male donor in good health and CMV-seropositive. The gene calls are TRBV27 and TRBJ2-7; TRBD2 is a possible D gene (7 bases). This CDR3 reads CATSGGWEQYF. CDR3 nucleotide sequence: TGTGCCACCTCGGGGGGCTGGGAGCAGTACTTC.